The 27 T cell receptor beta chains in this list originate from one sample, sequenced in a study of T cells in Graves' hyperthyroidism and ophthalmopathy. TCR beta CDR3 sequences were amplified from RNA transcripts. HTBI primers were used for first-round RT-PCR of the TCR CDR3. TCRdb called the multiplex PCR reads again in MiXCR, with one record for every CDR3 protein. This table has about 840,000 distinct CDR3 sequences, 38% appearing once. Specimen: blood. Receptors were obtained from a man younger than 35 with Graves' hyperthyroidism.

This clonotype was detected only a few times. This chain links TRBV2 with TRBJ1-1; the D gene is possibly TRBD1 (5 bases). The V gene lost 2 bases and the J gene lost 1 base, with 11 bases spanning the gap. The CDR3 loop spans 15 amino acids. Germline V gene sequence: CDR1 SNHLY, CDR2 FYNNEI. The CDR3 region has the DNA TGTGCCAGCAGTGAATATCGCAGGGAGAACACTGAAGCTTTCTTT. Protein: CASSEYRRENTEAFF.

This clonotype was recorded at least ten times. The genes are TRBV15 and TRBJ1-5, with D possibly TRBD1 on 6 matching bases. V lost 3 bases, J lost 5 bases, and 14 bases lay in between. The CDR3 has 15 residues. Germline V CDR1 and CDR2: LNHNV, YYDKDF (reference sequence). The CDR3 DNA reads as TGTGCCACCAGCAGCGATGACAGGTATTATCAGCCCCAGCATTTT. Translation gives CATSSDDRYYQPQHF.

Comment on this clonotype: Lacking the conserved final phenylalanine or tryptophan, this CDR3 likely reflects a read error. CDR3 DNA sequence: TGCGCCAGCAGCCAAGAAATTAGCGGCTCCTACGAGCAGTACCTC. Residues: CASSQEISGSYEQYL. The rearrangement uses TRBV4-1 and TRBJ2-7; TRBD2 is a possible D gene (6 bases). CDR3 length: 15 residues. Trimming removed 0 bases from V and 0 bases from J, with 9 bases in between. CDR1 and CDR2 from the germline V gene are MGHRA and YSYEKL.

J is TRBJ2-7 and V is TRBV19; possible D gene TRBD1, 6 bases. Germline-derived CDR1 and CDR2 are LNHDA and SQIVND (reference sequence). V lost 4 bases to trimming and J lost 5 bases, with 27 bases between them. The CDR3 runs to 18 residues. The CDR3 reads CASSKDRSRGGLRDEQYF. Written as DNA, the CDR3 is TGTGCCAGTAGTAAAGACCGCTCCAGGGGCGGGCTTCGAGACGAGCAGTACTTC.

The chain joins TRBV7-2 to TRBJ2-7; 11 positions agree with TRBD2. Germline CDR1 and CDR2: SGHTA and FQGNSA. V gave up 4 bases and J gave up 0 bases; unmatched junction bases: 8. The CDR3 has 17 residues. The CDR3 protein is CASSSDELAGVSYEQYF. For the CDR3, the DNA is TGTGCCAGCAGCTCGGACGAACTAGCGGGGGTCTCCTACGAGCAGTACTTC.

V is TRBV10-3 and J is TRBJ1-5; 8 bases agree with TRBD1. Germline CDR1 is ENHRY and CDR2 is SYGVKD. With 6 bases clipped from V and 3 bases from J, the junction kept 4 bases outside the gene matches. The CDR3 is 14 residues long. CDR3 sequence (DNA): TGTGCCATCAGCGGGACAGGACTCAATCAGCCCCAGCATTTT. It is translated as CAISGTGLNQPQHF.

The chain carries TRBV9 and TRBJ2-5; 8 bases are shared with TRBD2. With V trimmed by 0 bases and J by 2 bases, 6 bases remained unmatched. Germline CDR1 is SGDLS and CDR2 is YYNGEE. The CDR3 is 16 residues long. DNA for the CDR3: TGTGCCAGCAGCGTAGGGAGTAGCGGGATTCAAGAGACCCAGTACTTC. Protein product: CASSVGSSGIQETQYF.

The table lists this clonotype with many counts. The chain employs TRBV10-3 and TRBJ2-5, with 9 bases aligning to TRBD2. V shed 2 bases and J 6 bases; nucleotides not matched to a gene: 10. The CDR3 is 16 residues long. CDR1 is ENHRY, CDR2 SYGVKD, per germline. The CDR3 bases are TGTGCCATCAGTGAGCCCTTGGGACTAGCAGGAAAGACCCAGTACTTC. Translated, it gives CAISEPLGLAGKTQYF.

This clonotype was detected ten times or more. The chain joins TRBV2 to TRBJ2-5; TRBD2 matches 8 bases. CDR1 is SNHLY and CDR2 is FYNNEI in the germline V gene. The V and J ends lost 6 bases and 2 bases, in that order; junction bases with no gene match: 8. The CDR3 extends over 15 amino acids. CDR3 nucleotide sequence: TGTGCCAGCAGGCTCTCAGCGGGGGCGCAAGAGACCCAGTACTTC. This translates into CASRLSAGAQETQYF. Together with reference TRBV2 and TRBJ2-5, the CDR3 gives the full variable domain: EPEVTQTPSHQVTQMGQEVILRCVPISNHLYFYWYRQILGQKVEFLVSFYNNEISEKSEIFDDQFSVERPDGSNFTLKIRSTKLEDSAMYFCASRLSAGAQETQYFGPGTRLLVL.

The rearrangement uses TRBV7-9 and TRBJ1-1; D call uncertain. Trimming pared 4 bases from V and 6 bases from J, leaving 12 bases between. CDR1 and CDR2 (germline): SEHNR, FQNEAQ (reference sequence). The CDR3 is 13 amino acids. The CDR3 DNA follows: TGTGCCAGCAGCTCAGGACGAGGAGCTGAAGCTTTCTTT. Translated, it gives CASSSGRGAEAFF.

This clonotype came up many times. This rearrangement joins TRBV19 to TRBJ1-1; D remains unclear. The CDR3 loop spans 14 amino acids. CDR1 LNHDA and CDR2 SQIVND come from the germline V gene (reference sequence). V lost 8 bases, J lost 4 bases, and 17 bases lay in between. DNA for the CDR3: TGTGCCAGTCGGCTGGGCCCAAGGGCCACTGAAGCTTTCTTT. It encodes CASRLGPRATEAFF. Full variable domain (remainder filled in from reference TRBV19 and TRBJ1-1): DGGITQSPKYLFRKEGQNVTLSCEQNLNHDAMYWYRQDPGQGLRLIYYSQIVNDFQKGDIAEGYSVSREKKESFPLTVTSAQKNPTAFYLCASRLGPRATEAFFGQGTRLTVV.

This clonotype came up once. This chain uses TRBV2 with TRBJ1-1, with D possibly being TRBD1 (6 bases). Trimming took 5 bases from V and 7 from J, leaving 17 bases between them. The CDR3 spans 14 residues. The germline CDR1 and CDR2 sequences are SNHLY and FYNNEI. For the CDR3, the DNA is TGTGCCAGCAGTATAGGGGGGGGAGTGGGTGAAGCTTTCTTT. It yields the protein CASSIGGGVGEAFF.

V gene TRBV7-9 combines with J gene TRBJ2-7; weak D call: TRBD2 (5 bases). Germline V gives CDR1 SEHNR, CDR2 FQNEAQ (reference sequence). V lost 5 bases to trimming and J lost 0 bases, with 14 bases between them. The CDR3 contains 15 residues. The CDR3 DNA reads as TGTGCCAGCAGCCCCTATTCGGGAAGCTCCTACGAGCAGTACTTC. As protein: CASSPYSGSSYEQYF.

Note on this clonotype: A much larger clone sits a single nucleotide away, making a read error possible. V and J are TRBV15 and TRBJ2-7; TRBD2 agrees at 8 bases. The CDR3 contains 16 residues. Trimming took 1 base from V and 4 from J; bases not matched to a gene: 9. Germline loops: CDR1 LNHNV, CDR2 YYDKDF (reference sequence). Here the CDR3 reads CATSRGWTSREYEQYF. The CDR3, as DNA: TGTGCCACCAGCAGAGGGTGGACTAGCAGAGAGTACGAGCAGTACTTC.

This clonotype was observed many times. This chain connects TRBV5-6 to TRBJ2-7; D might be TRBD1 or TRBD2, each matching 5 bases. Germline V CDR1 and CDR2: SGHDT, YYEEEE. This CDR3 is built from 12 residues. Trimming cost V 0 bases and J 7 bases, with 8 bases left between them. The CDR3 loop is CASSLGGLEQYF. The CDR3 nucleotides read TGTGCCAGCAGCTTGGGGGGGTTAGAGCAGTACTTC. The whole variable domain, filled in from reference TRBV5-6 and TRBJ2-7, reads DAGVTQSPTHLIKTRGQQVTLRCSPKSGHDTVSWYQQALGQGPQFIFQYYEEEERQRGNFPDRFSGHQFPNYSSELNVNALLLGDSALYLCASSLGGLEQYFGPGTRLTVT.

This clonotype was detected once. The chain couples TRBV7-9 to TRBJ2-2, with 8 bases fitting TRBD2. Germline V gene sequence: CDR1 SEHNR, CDR2 FQNEAQ (reference sequence). The CDR3 is 18 residues long. Unmatched junction bases numbered 17, after V lost 5 bases and J lost 6 bases. The CDR3 sequence is CASSRGGEVAGNPGELFF. The CDR3 bases are TGTGCCAGCAGCCGGGGGGGAGAGGTAGCGGGAAACCCCGGGGAGCTGTTTTTT.

This clonotype was recorded once. The rearrangement links TRBV5-1 to TRBJ2-7, with D hard to call. V lost 0 bases to trimming and J lost 5 bases, with 12 bases between them. The V gene's germline CDR1 is SGHRS and CDR2 YFSETQ. The CDR3 contains 14 residues. CDR3 sequence: CASSLAGSPNEQYF. The CDR3 DNA follows: TGCGCCAGCAGCTTGGCCGGAAGCCCTAACGAGCAGTACTTC.

This clonotype was counted once. With a much larger clone just one base away, this may be a read error. The V and J genes are TRBV9 and TRBJ1-2; 8 bases are a match to TRBD1. CDR1 is SGDLS, CDR2 YYNGEE, per germline. The CDR3 totals 14 residues. CDR3 sequence reads: CAGSGQDRAPGYTF. The DNA for the CDR3 is TGTGCCGGCAGCGGCCAGGACAGGGCTCCTGGCTACACCTTC.

This chain connects TRBV7-2 to TRBJ1-4; 7 bases line up with TRBD1. With 5 bases clipped from V and 11 bases from J, the junction kept 8 bases outside the gene matches. The CDR3 consists of 13 residues. Germline V gene sequence: CDR1 SGHTA, CDR2 FQGNSA. The CDR3 DNA reads as TGTGCCAGCAGCCCCAGGGGGTGGGAGAAACTGTTTTTT. It yields the protein CASSPRGWEKLFF.

This clonotype was counted between two and nine times. CDR3 sequence reads: CASSFMPGGQDRANSPLHF. The CDR3, as DNA: TGTGCCAGCAGTTTTATGCCGGGAGGGCAGGACAGGGCGAATTCACCCCTCCACTTT. V is TRBV12-3 or TRBV12-4 and J is TRBJ1-6; 8 bases line up with TRBD1. The CDR3 contains 19 residues. The junction had 17 bases not matched to a gene; V was cut back by 3 bases and J by 7 bases.

The CDR3 sequence: CSVEGFNNGPETQYF. The CDR3 DNA sequence: TGCAGCGTTGAAGGGTTTAACAACGGGCCAGAGACCCAGTACTTC. V usage is TRBV29-1 and J usage is TRBJ2-5, with D hard to call. Between the trimmed V and J ends, which lost 1 base and 4 bases, there was a span of 16 bases. Germline CDR1 reads SQVTM; CDR2 reads ANQGSEA. This CDR3 region has 15 residues. The full variable domain, completed using reference TRBV29-1 and TRBJ2-5, is SAVISQKPSRDICQRGTSLTIQCQVDSQVTMMFWYRQQPGQSLTLIATANQGSEATYESGFVIDKFPISRPNLTFSTLTVSNMSPEDSSIYLCSVEGFNNGPETQYFGPGTRLLVL.

This clonotype was counted many times. The V gene is TRBV29-1, the J gene TRBJ1-2, with D possibly matching TRBD1 (6 bases). V dropped 2 bases and J dropped 8 bases, with 18 bases sitting between them. Germline-derived CDR1 and CDR2 are SQVTM and ANQGSEA. The CDR3 is made up of 14 amino acids. CDR3 DNA: TGCAGCGTTGAACAGGGGACCTTCCCGGGGGGCTACACCTTC. Amino acid sequence: CSVEQGTFPGGYTF.

Notes on this clonotype: A clone one base away is much larger, so this may be a read error. V usage is TRBV15 and J usage is TRBJ2-2; D could derive from TRBD1 or TRBD2 (6 bases each). The CDR3 loop spans 17 amino acids. Germline V lookup: CDR1 LNHNV, CDR2 YYDKDF (reference sequence). CDR3 residues: CATSRVLQGLDTGELLF. CDR3 nucleotides: TGTGCCACCAGCAGAGTGCTACAGGGACTCGACACCGGGGAGCTGCTTTTT.

The chain employs TRBV29-1 and TRBJ1-2, with a weak D call TRBD1 (5 bases). Germline V lookup: CDR1 SQVTM, CDR2 ANQGSEA. V lost 0 bases, J lost 7 bases, and 15 bases lay in between. This CDR3 has 14 amino acids. This CDR3 is CSVEEGGGVVGYTF. CDR3 in DNA: TGCAGCGTTGAAGAGGGCGGGGGGGTTGTTGGCTACACCTTC.

This clonotype showed up many times. The chain links TRBV9 to TRBJ1-2; no definite D call. The CDR3 covers 12 residues. Germline CDR1 reads SGDLS; CDR2 reads YYNGEE. V was trimmed by 4 bases and J by 4 bases, leaving 8 bases between them. CDR3 sequence (DNA): TGTGCCAGCAGCATAGACACCTATGGCTACACCTTC. As protein: CASSIDTYGYTF.

The chain is built from TRBV4-1 and TRBJ2-5; D is possibly TRBD1 or TRBD2 (6 bases each). In germline, CDR1 is MGHRA, CDR2 YSYEKL. V lost 3 bases and J 2 bases, leaving 16 bases between the germline ends. This CDR3 is 16 amino acids long. Written as DNA, the CDR3 is TGCGCCAGCAGCCAGGACTTAGGAGGGGGGCAAGAGACCCAGTACTTC. Protein sequence: CASSQDLGGGQETQYF.

This clonotype occurred many times. The chain joins TRBV7-6 to TRBJ1-5; D is undetermined. The germline gives CDR1 SGHVS, CDR2 FNYEAQ. There are 15 residues in the CDR3. Deletions cut 4 bases from V and 4 bases from J, with 14 bases between. CDR3 coding DNA: TGTGCCAGCAGCTCCCGAGGAGGGTGGAATCAGCCCCAGCATTTT. Encoded protein: CASSSRGGWNQPQHF.